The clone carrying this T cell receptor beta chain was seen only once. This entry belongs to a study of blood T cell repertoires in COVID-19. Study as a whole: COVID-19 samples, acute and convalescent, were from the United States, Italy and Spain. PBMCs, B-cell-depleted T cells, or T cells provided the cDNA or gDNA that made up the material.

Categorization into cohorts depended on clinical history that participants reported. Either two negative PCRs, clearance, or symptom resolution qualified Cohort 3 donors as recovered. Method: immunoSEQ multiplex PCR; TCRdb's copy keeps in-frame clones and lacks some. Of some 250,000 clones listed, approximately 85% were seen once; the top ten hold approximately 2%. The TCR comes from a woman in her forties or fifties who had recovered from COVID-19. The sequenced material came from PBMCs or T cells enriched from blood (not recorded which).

The CDR3 DNA reads TGTGCCAGCAGTTCTCTGGGCGGGGGTTCCAATGAGCAGTTCTTC. Translated: CASSSLGGGSNEQFF. The chain combines TRBV28 with TRBJ2-1; the match to TRBD2 covers 7 bases. After removal of 4 bases from V and 6 bases from J, the junction contained 9 bases not matched to a gene. The CDR3 has 15 amino acids. The V gene's germline CDR1 is MDHEN and CDR2 SYDVKM.